This T cell receptor (beta chain) was captured in a study of breast tumors, draining lymph nodes, adjacent tissues. A single record per CDR3 protein comes from TCRdb applying MiXCR to the multiplex PCR reads. The sample contains 200,000 to 300,000 distinct CDR3 sequences, around 30% of which appear only once. Samples came from axillary lymph nodes draining the breast cancer. V was pared by 3 bases and J by 1 base, with 15 bases between. This CDR3 has 16 amino acids. From germline, CDR1 is LNHDA and CDR2 SQIVND (reference sequence). This clonotype has at least ten counts. The antigen remains unidentified. Overall study results and limits: Compared with lymph nodes, tumors were less diverse; compared with nontumor tissue, more. Tumor and nontumor repertoires were significantly more similar in luminal-like than in basal-like breast cancer. That most tumor T cells come from lymph nodes remained unproven.

Sequenced: axillary lymph node tissue. This receptor was identified in a female donor with breast cancer. Some clones in this sample may be carry-over from other donors' samples. J is TRBJ2-5 and V is TRBV19; D not certain. In DNA, the CDR3 is TGTGCCAGTAGTATCATAGGCACCCGGCCCCAAGAGACCCAGTACTTC. It translates to CASSIIGTRPQETQYF.